The clone carrying this TCR beta chain turned up a few times. The sample originates from a study of T-cell memory formation after mild COVID-19. The CDR3 extends over 12 amino acids. The junction had 4 bases not matched to a gene; V was cut back by 6 bases and J by 2 bases. CDR1 and CDR2 (germline): DFQATT, SNEGSKA (reference sequence). TCRdb used MiXCR to reprocess the 5' RACE reads, holding one entry per CDR3 protein. The table records about 160,000 distinct CDR3 sequences, roughly 28% of them present only once. This receptor was identified in an adult woman who had mild COVID-19 (a few samples of this study predate the infection). Cell type and time point are not known. This chain joins TRBV20-1 and TRBJ2-7, with 7 positions matching TRBD1. Sequenced input: PBMCs or a T cell subset sorted from them (not recorded which). CDR3 nucleotides: TGCAGTGCGCCGGGACAGACCTACGAGCAGTACTTC. Translating gives CSAPGQTYEQYF.